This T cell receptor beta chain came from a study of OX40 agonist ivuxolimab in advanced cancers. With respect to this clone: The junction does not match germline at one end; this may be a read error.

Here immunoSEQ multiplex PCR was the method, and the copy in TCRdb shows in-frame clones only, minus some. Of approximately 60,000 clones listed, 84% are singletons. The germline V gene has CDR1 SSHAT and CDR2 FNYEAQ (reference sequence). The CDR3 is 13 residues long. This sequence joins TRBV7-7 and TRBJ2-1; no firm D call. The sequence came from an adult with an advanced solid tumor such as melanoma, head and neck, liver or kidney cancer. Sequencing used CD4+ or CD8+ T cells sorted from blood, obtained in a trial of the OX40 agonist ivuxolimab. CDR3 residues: CASSFSPSNEQFF. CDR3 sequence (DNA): TGTGCTAGCAGCTTTAGTCCTTCCAATGAGCAGTTCTTC.